This is a list of T cell receptor beta chains from one sample in a study of blood T cell repertoires in COVID-19. Produced via immunoSEQ multiplex PCR; TCRdb's table is partial and in-frame only. The sample has about 520,000 clones, roughly 85% seen once. The source material was peripheral blood. The receptors originated from a human donor in a cohort sampled during active COVID-19. Each CDR3 is given with its conserved first and last residue. The D gene is left open where the match is weak. Clone size, where shown, is once, few, many, or a class for clones that have expanded.

D gene	clone size	V gene	J gene	CDR3 protein	CDR3 DNA
NA	NA	TRBV6-5	TRBJ1-1	CASSYGQGTGTEAFF	TGTGCCAGCAGTTACGGGCAGGGGACGGGAACTGAAGCTTTCTTT
TRBD2	NA	TRBV7-2	TRBJ2-2	CASSATSGNTGELFF	TGTGCCAGCAGCGCCACTAGCGGTAACACCGGGGAGCTGTTTTTT
TRBD1	NA	TRBV5-4	TRBJ2-7	CASSRRQGRAYEQYF	TGTGCCAGCAGCCGACGACAGGGTAGGGCCTACGAGCAGTACTTC
NA	NA	TRBV18	TRBJ2-1	CASSEAYNEQFF	TGTGCCAGCTCAGAAGCATACAATGAGCAGTTCTTC
TRBD2	few	TRBV15	TRBJ2-3	CATSRGTSGSTDTQYF	TGTGCCACCAGCAGGGGGACTAGCGGGAGCACAGATACGCAGTATTTT
NA	once	TRBV15	TRBJ2-1	CATSREVSLVSHEQFF	TGTGCCACCAGCAGAGAAGTTAGTTTGGTATCCCATGAGCAGTTCTTC
NA	NA	TRBV11-1	TRBJ2-5	CASSLERDQETQYF	TGTGCCAGCAGCTTAGAAAGAGACCAAGAGACCCAGTACTTC
TRBD2	few	TRBV7-8	TRBJ2-1	CASSASGTSMIIEQFF	TGTGCCAGCAGCGCCTCCGGGACTAGCATGATTATTGAGCAGTTCTTC
NA	NA	TRBV28	TRBJ2-1	CASRIAPGLHNEQFF	TGTGCCAGCAGGATTGCCCCGGGACTTCACAATGAGCAGTTCTTC
TRBD1	NA	TRBV7-3	TRBJ1-1	CASSSSQGAAEAFF	TGTGCCAGCAGCTCCTCACAGGGGGCGGCTGAAGCTTTCTTT
TRBD1	NA	TRBV7-2	TRBJ1-2	CASSLGVTGDNYGYTF	TGTGCCAGCAGCTTAGGAGTGACAGGGGATAACTATGGCTACACCTTC
NA	NA	TRBV4-1	TRBJ2-2	CASSQVGAGELFF	TGCGCCAGCAGCCAAGTTGGGGCGGGGGAGCTGTTTTTT
NA	NA	TRBV5-1	TRBJ1-1	CASERGAGNTEAFF	TGCGCCAGCGAGCGGGGGGCGGGGAACACTGAAGCTTTCTTT
TRBD1	NA	TRBV30	TRBJ1-2	CAWSMGQGAGDYGYTF	TGTGCCTGGAGTATGGGACAGGGGGCTGGCGACTATGGCTACACCTTC
NA	NA	TRBV5-1	TRBJ1-2	CASSSEGTNYGYTF	TGCGCCAGCAGCTCGGAGGGGACGAACTATGGCTACACCTTC
TRBD2	once	TRBV7-8	TRBJ2-5	CASSPILAGKRETQYF	TGTGCCAGCAGCCCGATTTTAGCGGGAAAAAGGGAGACCCAGTACTTC
TRBD1	NA	TRBV3-1/TRBV3-2	TRBJ2-3	CASSQGQGADTQYF	TGTGCCAGCAGCCAGGGACAGGGGGCAGATACGCAGTATTTT
TRBD2	NA	TRBV2	TRBJ2-1	CASSEGTSIREQFF	TGTGCCAGCAGTGAAGGGACTAGTATCCGTGAGCAGTTCTTC
NA	once	TRBV29-1	TRBJ2-7	CSVKEGPSYEQYF	TGCAGCGTTAAGGAGGGGCCCTCCTACGAGCAGTACTTC
NA	once	TRBV5-1	TRBJ1-1	CASNLGGNMNTEAFF	TGCGCCAGCAACCTGGGCGGGAACATGAACACTGAAGCTTTCTTT
TRBD2	once	TRBV27	TRBJ2-7	CASSLGLGFYEQYF	TGTGCCAGCAGTCTGGGACTAGGTTTCTACGAGCAGTACTTC
NA	NA	TRBV7-7	TRBJ2-3	CASSLSSVRSSSTDTQYF	TGTGCTAGCAGCTTAAGTAGCGTAAGATCCTCTAGCACAGATACGCAGTATTTT
NA	NA	TRBV7-3	TRBJ2-3	CASTLRGNGDTQYF	TGTGCCAGCACCCTAAGGGGAAACGGAGATACGCAGTATTTT